The 21 T cell receptor beta chains reported below all come from one sample, sequenced in a study of identical twins. TCRdb reprocessed the 5' RACE reads with MiXCR, giving one entry per CDR3 protein. Among more than 250,000 distinct CDR3 sequences listed, roughly 8.6% were seen once. These data are also associated with another study on yellow fever vaccine responses in identical twins.

Material: memory (CD45RO+) T cells sorted from blood. All receptors derive from a young woman in good health.

In its sample, this clonotype was seen a few times. This sequence joins TRBV20-1 and TRBJ2-3; 10 nucleotides align to TRBD2. Looked up from germline, CDR1 is DFQATT and CDR2 is SNEGSKA (reference sequence). CDR3 size: 15 residues. V shed 5 bases and J 4 bases; nucleotides not matched to a gene: 9. The CDR3 here is CSAGPLAGVADTQYF. CDR3 nucleotide sequence: TGCAGTGCTGGTCCCCTAGCGGGAGTTGCAGATACGCAGTATTTT.

The rearrangement links TRBV14 to TRBJ2-2; D is unresolved. V lost 2 bases and J 0 bases, leaving 13 bases between the germline ends. The CDR3 sequence is 17 residues long. Per the germline V gene, CDR1 is SGHDN and CDR2 is FVKESK. CDR3 amino acids: CASSQRSDSANTGELFF. The CDR3 DNA follows: TGTGCCAGCAGCCAAAGGTCTGACTCCGCGAACACCGGGGAGCTGTTTTTT.

There are a few counts of this clonotype. The genes are TRBV6-5 and TRBJ1-1, with 10 bases that match TRBD1. V was pared by 0 bases and J by 5 bases, with 6 bases of the junction left unmatched. The CDR3 covers 16 residues. Germline V gene sequence: CDR1 MNHEY, CDR2 SVGAGI. Written as DNA, the CDR3 is TGTGCCAGCAGTTACTCGCTGACAGGGGGCCAAACTGAAGCTTTCTTT. The encoded protein is CASSYSLTGGQTEAFF.

The V gene is TRBV28, the J gene TRBJ1-4, with D hard to call. Trimming stripped 8 bases from V and 5 bases from J, with 6 bases between. Germline V lookup: CDR1 MDHEN, CDR2 SYDVKM. This CDR3 spans 11 amino acids. CDR3 DNA sequence: TGTGCCAGCTTCCAGAATGAAAAACTGTTTTTT. Translating gives CASFQNEKLFF. Combining the CDR3 with reference TRBV28 and TRBJ1-4 gives the whole variable domain DVKVTQSSRYLVKRTGEKVFLECVQDMDHENMFWYRQDPGLGLRLIYFSYDVKMKEKGDIPEGYSVSREKKERFSLILESASTNQTSMYLCASFQNEKLFFGSGTQLSVL.

This chain joins TRBV7-2 and TRBJ2-1; D unresolved. The V and J ends lost 1 base and 6 bases respectively, with 16 bases between them. CDR3 length equals 16 residues. The germline gives CDR1 SGHTA, CDR2 FQGNSA. CDR3 coding DNA: TGTGCCAGCAGCTTAGTCTCCCGGACGGGTGGCAATGAGCAGTTCTTC. It yields the protein CASSLVSRTGGNEQFF.

There are a few counts of this clonotype. The gene calls are TRBV27 and TRBJ2-1; TRBD2 agrees at 7 bases. The CDR3 spans 15 residues. Germline trimming cut 6 bases from V and 4 bases from J; bases unmatched to any gene: 9. Germline loops: CDR1 MNHEY, CDR2 SMNVEV (reference sequence). This chain's CDR3 is CASSYGEGPYNEQFF. The CDR3 nucleotides are TGTGCCAGCAGCTATGGGGAGGGACCTTACAATGAGCAGTTCTTC.

This clonotype has ten or more counts. The CDR3 DNA is TGTGCCAGCAGCTTAAGAGACAGGGGAGAGACCCAGTACTTC. It codes for CASSLRDRGETQYF. The chain is built from TRBV11-3 and TRBJ2-5; 8 nucleotides agree with TRBD1. Germline assignment: CDR1 SGHNT and CDR2 YENEEA. The CDR3 runs 14 residues. With V trimmed by 2 bases and J by 4 bases, 3 bases remained unmatched.

There are a few counts of this clonotype. The rearrangement joins TRBV5-1 to TRBJ1-2, with 7 nucleotides matching TRBD1. The CDR3 is 14 residues long. Germline V lookup: CDR1 SGHRS, CDR2 YFSETQ. J lost 6 bases, V lost 3 bases, and 8 bases had no gene match. The CDR3 loop is CASSSQDRMDGYTF. The CDR3 DNA reads TGCGCCAGCAGCTCCCAGGACAGGATGGATGGCTACACCTTC.

This clonotype was found many times. The rearrangement joins TRBV5-1 to TRBJ2-2; D uncertain. The CDR3 loop spans 15 amino acids. Germline CDR1 reads SGHRS; CDR2 reads YFSETQ. V was cut by 0 bases and J by 1 base, with 7 bases left in between. CDR3 in DNA: TGCGCCAGCAGCTTGGTTTGGCAGAACACCGGGGAGCTGTTTTTT. Translated, it gives CASSLVWQNTGELFF.

This clonotype was seen more than once but under ten times. J is TRBJ2-7 and V is TRBV2; D remains unclear. CDR3 length equals 12 residues. Germline V gives CDR1 SNHLY, CDR2 FYNNEI. V was pared by 7 bases and J by 0 bases, with 7 bases between. The CDR3 DNA sequence: TGTGCCAGCAAGGCAGGCTCCTACGAGCAGTACGTC. This sequence encodes CASKAGSYEQYV.

In its sample, this clonotype was seen a few times. Because the CDR3's place on the DNA is in doubt, the DNA is left out and the CDR3 is given as listed by TCRdb. This sequence joins TRBV27 and TRBJ1-2; TRBD1, the D gene given by the table, was not confirmed from the DNA. The germline V gene encodes CDR1 MNHEY and CDR2 SMNVEV (reference sequence). The CDR3 is made up of 15 amino acids, end residues included. CDR3 sequence: CASSSSGQPFYGYTF.

This clonotype was picked up a small number of times. The J gene is TRBJ2-5, the V gene TRBV5-5; D unclear. The CDR3 extends over 18 amino acids. The V end was cut by 0 bases, the J end by 5 bases, with 23 bases between. The V gene's germline CDR1 is SGHKS and CDR2 YYEKEE (reference sequence). The CDR3 DNA follows: TGTGCCAGCAGCTTGGTCAGCTCGACAAGCCTTCTCTCGGAGACCCAGTACTTC. It encodes CASSLVSSTSLLSETQYF. Together with reference TRBV5-5 and TRBJ2-5, the CDR3 gives the full variable domain: DAGVTQSPTHLIKTRGQQVTLRCSPISGHKSVSWYQQVLGQGPQFIFQYYEKEERGRGNFPDRFSARQFPNYSSELNVNALLLGDSALYLCASSLVSSTSLLSETQYFGPGTRLLVL.

This clonotype was detected ten times or more. The CDR3 DNA reads as TGCGCCAGCAGCTCCGGGACTAGCGGTTACGAGCAGTACTTC. Translating it yields CASSSGTSGYEQYF. The J gene is TRBJ2-7, the V gene TRBV5-1, with 11 bases matching TRBD2. The germline CDR1 and CDR2 sequences are SGHRS and YFSETQ. The J segment lost 4 bases and the V segment lost 3 bases, leaving 3 bases of the junction unmatched. This CDR3 comprises 14 residues.

The CDR3 here is CASSQVKASGGQETQYF. The CDR3 nucleotides read TGTGCCAGCAGCCAAGTTAAAGCTAGCGGGGGCCAAGAGACCCAGTACTTC. The chain has TRBV4-2 and TRBJ2-5, with 10 bases matching TRBD2. This CDR3 contains 17 residues. Germline V gene lookup returns CDR1 LGHNA and CDR2 YNFKEQ. V dropped 1 base and J dropped 1; count of bases not matched to a gene: 6.

Only a few counts were recorded for this clonotype. J is TRBJ2-3 and V is TRBV7-8, with D tentatively TRBD1 (5 bases). Germline lookup yields CDR1 SGHVS and CDR2 FQNEAQ. There are 17 residues in the CDR3. The V gene lost 7 bases and the J gene lost 1 base, with 21 bases spanning the gap. CDR3 loop: CASTSGITIRGTDTQYF. The CDR3 coding sequence is TGTGCCAGCACCTCAGGGATTACGATTAGGGGCACAGATACGCAGTATTTT.

In its sample, this clonotype was seen a few times. V and J are TRBV12-3 or TRBV12-4 and TRBJ1-2, with D uncertain. This CDR3 is built from 16 residues. The V and J ends lost 4 bases and 4 bases respectively, with 19 bases between them. CDR3 loop: CASSSNADVSSYGYTF. CDR3 coding DNA: TGTGCCAGCAGTTCCAACGCGGACGTCTCGAGCTATGGCTACACCTTC.

At least ten counts were recorded for this clonotype. The chain links TRBV3-1 to TRBJ1-1; D not certain. This CDR3 comprises 13 residues. Trimming removed 2 bases from V and 1 base from J, with 5 bases in between. The germline CDR1 and CDR2 sequences are LGHDT and YNNKEL (reference sequence). The CDR3 loop reads CASSQTQNTEAFF. The DNA of the CDR3 is TGTGCCAGCAGCCAAACACAGAACACTGAAGCTTTCTTT.

This clonotype appeared many times. The chain uses TRBV12-3 or TRBV12-4 and TRBJ1-1; D uncertain. The CDR3 is 13 residues long. V lost 6 bases, J lost 1 base, and 9 bases lay in between. The CDR3 protein is CASSPDWNTEAFF. The DNA of the CDR3 is TGTGCCAGCAGCCCGGACTGGAACACTGAAGCTTTCTTT.

In its sample, this clonotype was seen many times. Here the CDR3 reads CAISPGTPPRNEQFF. CDR3 DNA: TGTGCCATCAGTCCCGGGACTCCCCCACGGAATGAGCAGTTCTTC. V usage is TRBV10-3 and J usage is TRBJ2-1; maybe TRBD2 (6 bases). Trimming stripped 5 bases from V and 7 bases from J, with 18 bases between. Germline V CDR1 and CDR2: ENHRY, SYGVKD. The CDR3 runs 15 residues.

CDR3: CASSTGTGVTGANVLTF. In DNA form, the CDR3 reads TGTGCCAGCTCCACCGGGACAGGGGTGACTGGGGCCAACGTCCTGACTTTC. The V and J genes are TRBV18 and TRBJ2-6; 10 bases align to TRBD1. The trim removed 6 bases at V and 2 bases at J, leaving 7 bases unmatched. This CDR3 has 17 residues. Looked up from germline, CDR1 is KGHSH and CDR2 is LQKENI. Variable domain in full (rest from reference TRBV18 and TRBJ2-6): NAGVMQNPRHLVRRRGQEARLRCSPMKGHSHVYWYRQLPEEGLKFMVYLQKENIIDESGMPKERFSAEFPKEGPSILRIQQVVRGDSAAYFCASSTGTGVTGANVLTFGAGSRLTVL.

This clonotype occurred once. The CDR3 DNA reads TGCAGCGCTAAGACAGACTACGAGCAGTACGTC. Translation: CSAKTDYEQYV. The V and J genes are TRBV29-1 and TRBJ2-7; a possible D gene is TRBD1 (5 bases). CDR1 is SQVTM, CDR2 ANQGSEA, per germline. The CDR3 extends over 11 amino acids. V lost 7 bases to trimming and J lost 3 bases, with 10 bases between them.